This T cell receptor (beta chain) comes out of a study of T cell responses to AZD1222 COVID-19 vaccine (dated by TCRdb to the early 2020s). In the study overall: AZD1222 recipients with second doses at about 4 weeks or about 12 weeks were pooled, because spike-specific TCR depth and breadth did not differ between schedules. Trial participants were enrolled into age subgroups of 18-55, 56-69 and 70-plus years, which contained 148, 28 and 57 TCR-sequenced participants, respectively. TCR sequencing was performed for roughly 250 trial participants, of whom 200 to 220 were given two doses of AZD1222 and around 25 were given two doses of MenACWY control vaccine. Paper-wide results and their limitations: Reportedly, almost half of the unique spike-specific TCRs recognized epitopes lying outside the regions that are mutated in the B.1.351 and B.1.1.7 variants. Participants were mostly white British and included more females than males, and it was suggested by the authors that clonal diversity may have been underestimated. Vaccine-associated CD4 TCRs spanned the whole spike protein, with dominant responses in regions 160-218 and 743-854. Conclusions about previously exposed vaccinees are limited, since just 5 to 7 AZD1222 recipients were seropositive for SARS-CoV-2 at baseline. The 56-69-year group was small, and its depth increase did not reach significance, likely because of low power. Because no day 14 peak-response samples were available, repertoires were characterized only after the peak T cell response. After two AZD1222 doses, spike-specific TCR breadth and depth were significantly higher than at day 0 and than in MenACWY recipients.

Inclusive of the bounding cysteine and phenylalanine, the CDR3 is 15 residues long. Left in the record is the CDR3 DNA by itself, 45 bases read in frame from the first base. CDR1 is given as SGHTA and CDR2 as FQGNSA, both from the germline V gene. V sheds 5 bases and J sheds 0 bases, leaving 14 bases between their ends. This clone was observed a single time. Which antigen it targets is not known. No much larger clone exists at a distance of one base, and base qualities are not known. In light of the paper, this sample's time point label describes: baseline before first vaccination. Vaccinee samples were obtained from the UK trials COV001 and COV002, which included a single-blind randomized controlled phase 2/3 trial of AZD1222 (ChAdOx1 nCoV-19) in healthy adults. For TCRbeta chain sequencing, PBMC samples from trial participants were taken at day 0 and at day 28 after the second dose. The CDR3 regions of human TCRbeta chains were subjected to immunosequencing. In the source study's methods: TCRs in the repertoires were matched against a reference library of SARS-CoV-2-specific TCRs that had been generated with the MIRA antigen-specificity platform. Breadth was defined as the fraction of unique TCRs that were SARS-CoV-2-associated, and depth was defined as the fraction of total T cells that were SARS-CoV-2-associated. Each spike-specific TCR was assigned to its reactive spike region and to a CD4 or CD8 class using the MIRA data. Log10-transformed breadth and depth values were compared by one-way ANOVA with Sidak's multiple comparisons tests. TCRdb stores this immuneACCESS table with in-frame sequences only. Part of the clones is absent; in the studies checked, under half of the shortfall reflects unresolved V genes, and no reason is known for the rest. That table furnishes V, J and clone size, whereas the DNA furnished D and trimming. This sample lists about 120,000 clones; approximately 90% were detected once. The ten largest clonotypes hold over 6.5% of the sample.

The chain is assembled from TRBV7-2 and TRBJ2-7, with the identity of the D gene unclear. The sample was peripheral blood, taken on day 0 of AZD1222 vaccination. This TCR derives from an adult in good health. The DNA is as follows: TGTGCCAGCAGCCCCCCAGGTAGGCCCTCCTACGAGCAGTACTTC. The encoded protein is CASSPPGRPSYEQYF. Reference TRBV7-2 and TRBJ2-7 proteins supply the regions before and after the CDR3; the full variable domain is: GAGVSQSPSNKVTEKGKDVELRCDPISGHTALYWYRQSLGQGLEFLIYFQGNSAPDKSGLPSDRFSAERTGGSVSTLTIQRTQQEDSAVYLCASSPPGRPSYEQYFGPGTRLTVT.